This T cell receptor beta chain was sequenced in a study of cytomegalovirus exposure and HLA in healthy donors. As for the study in general: Most genotyped donors, 65% to 85% of about 430, had Caucasian-associated genetic ancestry.

The germline V gene has CDR1 SEHNR and CDR2 FQNEAQ (reference sequence). This CDR3 region has 15 residues. The V and J ends lost 4 bases and 4 bases respectively, with 16 bases between them. Regarding donors, all were healthy bone marrow donors. Vbeta (60) and Jbeta (13) primers were used in the PCR. The table came from immunoSEQ multiplex PCR; TCRdb's copy has only in-frame clones and leaves some out. Of approximately 120,000 clones listed, around 73% are singletons. Study observations and caveats: Later examination showed HLA-associated TCR beta chains had greater clonal expansion than equally common others. Later on, analysis showed that most CMV-associated TCR beta chains appeared to be HLA-restricted.

This clone appeared a few times. Its matching antigen is unknown. The clonotype was recovered from a man over 45 in good health and CMV-seronegative. The sequencing sample was made of PBMCs. The J gene is TRBJ1-1, the V gene TRBV7-9, with D perhaps TRBD1 (5 bases). The CDR3 DNA follows: TGTGCCAGCAGCTCCCAAGGAGGGGAAATCACTGAAGCTTTCTTT. Amino acid sequence: CASSSQGGEITEAFF. The full variable domain, in which reference TRBV7-9 and TRBJ1-1 provide the parts outside the CDR3, is DTGVSQNPRHKITKRGQNVTFRCDPISEHNRLYWYRQTLGQGPEFLTYFQNEAQLEKSRLLSDRFSAERPKGSFSTLEIQRTEQGDSAMYLCASSSQGGEITEAFFGQGTRLTVV.